Listed below are T cell receptor beta chains from one sample, sequenced in a study of identical twins. TCRdb re-analysed the 5' RACE reads in MiXCR, keeping a single row per CDR3 protein. The sample records a few hundred thousand distinct CDR3 sequences, 15% to 20% being singletons. Material: naive T cells sorted from blood. These receptors were collected from a man between 50 and 59 years old in good health. The CDR3 runs from the conserved cysteine through the conserved F or W. D genes are given only for firm matches. Only part of the rows carry a size: once, few, many, or a class if the clone is expanded.

v_gene: TRBV18
d_gene: -
abundance: few
j_gene: TRBJ2-3
CDR3nt: TGTGCCAGCTCACCACTAATTAGCACAGATACGCAGTATTTT
CDR3aa: CASSPLISTDTQYF

v_gene: TRBV11-2
d_gene: TRBD2
abundance: -
j_gene: TRBJ2-3
CDR3nt: TGTGCCAGCAGCTACCTCGGGGCGGGGGGGCCACTCAGCACAGATACGCAGTATTTT
CDR3aa: CASSYLGAGGPLSTDTQYF

v_gene: TRBV7-9
d_gene: -
abundance: few
j_gene: TRBJ2-1
CDR3nt: TGTGCCAGCAGCAAGGATTACAATGAGCAGTTCTTC
CDR3aa: CASSKDYNEQFF

v_gene: TRBV6-6
d_gene: -
abundance: -
j_gene: TRBJ2-3
CDR3nt: TGTGCCAGCAGTTGGACAATCCTGGATACGCAGTATTTT
CDR3aa: CASSWTILDTQYF

v_gene: TRBV28
d_gene: TRBD1
abundance: -
j_gene: TRBJ1-6
CDR3nt: TGTGCCAGCAGTTCGGGACAGGGTGGTTCACCCCTCCACTTT
CDR3aa: CASSSGQGGSPLHF

v_gene: TRBV28
d_gene: -
abundance: few
j_gene: TRBJ2-7
CDR3nt: TGTGCCACTACAGCTATACCGGGACACCCTACCTACGAGCAGTACTTC
CDR3aa: CATTAIPGHPTYEQYF

v_gene: TRBV9
d_gene: -
abundance: many
j_gene: TRBJ1-1
CDR3nt: TGTGCCAGCAGCGTAGCCGGGCTGGGGACTGAAGCTTTCTTT
CDR3aa: CASSVAGLGTEAFF

v_gene: TRBV5-4
d_gene: -
abundance: -
j_gene: TRBJ2-7
CDR3nt: TGTGCCAGCAGCCGAACAGAGACCATCTCCTACGAGCAGTACTTC
CDR3aa: CASSRTETISYEQYF

v_gene: TRBV5-1
d_gene: -
abundance: -
j_gene: TRBJ2-3
CDR3nt: TGCGCCAGCAGAGCTTGGATGGGGTCGGGGACAGATACGCAGTATTTT
CDR3aa: CASRAWMGSGTDTQYF

v_gene: TRBV20-1
d_gene: TRBD2
abundance: -
j_gene: TRBJ2-1
CDR3nt: TGCAGTGCTAGAGAAGGGACTAGCGGGGCGGATGAGCAGTTCTTC
CDR3aa: CSAREGTSGADEQFF

v_gene: TRBV4-3
d_gene: TRBD1
abundance: many
j_gene: TRBJ1-2
CDR3nt: TGCGCCAGCAGCCAAGATCGGGACAGGTTTGGCTACACCTTC
CDR3aa: CASSQDRDRFGYTF

v_gene: TRBV6-1
d_gene: -
abundance: few
j_gene: TRBJ1-4
CDR3nt: TGTGCCAGCAGAACGGTGGGACGTATTGAAAAACTGTTTTTT
CDR3aa: CASRTVGRIEKLFF

v_gene: TRBV30
d_gene: TRBD2
abundance: few
j_gene: TRBJ2-7
CDR3nt: TGTGCCTGGTCGGCGGGAGTAGGTTACGAGCAGTACTTC
CDR3aa: CAWSAGVGYEQYF

v_gene: TRBV19
d_gene: -
abundance: -
j_gene: TRBJ2-7
CDR3nt: TGTGCCAGTTCAACAGGGCCAATCTACGAGCAGTACTTC
CDR3aa: CASSTGPIYEQYF

v_gene: TRBV10-3
d_gene: -
abundance: few
j_gene: TRBJ2-1
CDR3nt: TGTGCCATCGGAACTTGGGTTGAGCAGTTCTTC
CDR3aa: CAIGTWVEQFF

v_gene: TRBV6-5
d_gene: -
abundance: few
j_gene: TRBJ1-6
CDR3nt: TGTGCCAGCAGTTACTCGCCTCATTCACCCCTCCACTTT
CDR3aa: CASSYSPHSPLHF

v_gene: TRBV6-2/TRBV6-3
d_gene: -
abundance: many
j_gene: TRBJ2-7
CDR3nt: TGTGCCAGCAGTTACTCGAGCGGTGGAGCCGAGCAGTACTTC
CDR3aa: CASSYSSGGAEQYF

v_gene: TRBV7-3
d_gene: TRBD2
abundance: -
j_gene: TRBJ2-5
CDR3nt: TGTGCCAGCAGCGGTGGACCTTCTGGGGGGGGAGAGACCCAGTACTTC
CDR3aa: CASSGGPSGGGETQYF

v_gene: TRBV7-9
d_gene: TRBD1
abundance: -
j_gene: TRBJ2-1
CDR3nt: TGTGCCAGCAGTTCTCACAGGGGGCGGATCAATGAGCAGTTCTTC
CDR3aa: CASSSHRGRINEQFF

v_gene: TRBV12-3/TRBV12-4
d_gene: -
abundance: -
j_gene: TRBJ2-3
CDR3nt: TGTGCCAGCAGTTTAAGACTCACATCTAACACAGATACGCAGTATTTT
CDR3aa: CASSLRLTSNTDTQYF

v_gene: TRBV6-1
d_gene: -
abundance: -
j_gene: TRBJ1-1
CDR3nt: TGTGCCAGCAGTGAATTGGGGTTCGCGAACACTGAAGCTTTCTTT
CDR3aa: CASSELGFANTEAFF

v_gene: TRBV5-1
d_gene: -
abundance: few
j_gene: TRBJ1-6
CDR3nt: TGCGCCAGCAGCTCGGACCCCTATAATTCACCCCTCCACTTT
CDR3aa: CASSSDPYNSPLHF

v_gene: TRBV4-3
d_gene: -
abundance: -
j_gene: TRBJ2-6
CDR3nt: TGCGCCAGCAGCCCTCAGTTTTCTGGGGCCAACGTCCTGACTTTC
CDR3aa: CASSPQFSGANVLTF

v_gene: TRBV15
d_gene: TRBD1
abundance: few
j_gene: TRBJ1-5
CDR3nt: TGTGCCACCAGCGCAGACAGGGGCAATCAGCCCCAGCATTTT
CDR3aa: CATSADRGNQPQHF

v_gene: TRBV5-1
d_gene: TRBD2
abundance: few
j_gene: TRBJ2-5
CDR3nt: TGCGCCAGCAGCTTGGAGCCTAGCGGGAGTCAAGAGACCCAGTACTTC
CDR3aa: CASSLEPSGSQETQYF

v_gene: TRBV12-3/TRBV12-4
d_gene: -
abundance: -
j_gene: TRBJ1-5
CDR3nt: TGTGCCAGCAGTCCAGCCAGGGGCGTAGATCAGCCCCAGCATTTT
CDR3aa: CASSPARGVDQPQHF

v_gene: TRBV10-3
d_gene: -
abundance: few
j_gene: TRBJ2-4
CDR3nt: TGTGCCATCAGTGAGGGGCAGGAAAACATTCAGTACTTC
CDR3aa: CAISEGQENIQYF

v_gene: TRBV5-1
d_gene: -
abundance: many
j_gene: TRBJ2-5
CDR3nt: TGCGCCAGCAGCTTGGGATCAGAGACCCAGTACTTC
CDR3aa: CASSLGSETQYF

v_gene: TRBV13
d_gene: TRBD2
abundance: few
j_gene: TRBJ2-5
CDR3nt: TGTGCCAGCAGCTCGGACAGGGGACTAGCGGGAGCGGAGACCCAGTACTTC
CDR3aa: CASSSDRGLAGAETQYF

v_gene: TRBV15
d_gene: -
abundance: few
j_gene: TRBJ2-1
CDR3nt: TGTGCCACCAGCAGGAGGGTTGGTCTGAGCAATGAGCAGTTCTTC
CDR3aa: CATSRRVGLSNEQFF

v_gene: TRBV20-1
d_gene: -
abundance: few
j_gene: TRBJ1-6
CDR3nt: TGCAGTGCCCCGGGGAAGTCAGGGGTAAATTCACCCCTCCACTTT
CDR3aa: CSAPGKSGVNSPLHF

v_gene: TRBV4-3
d_gene: -
abundance: few
j_gene: TRBJ2-1
CDR3nt: TGCGCCAGCAGCCCCCTCCCTCGATCCTACAATGAGCAGTTCTTC
CDR3aa: CASSPLPRSYNEQFF

v_gene: TRBV6-1
d_gene: TRBD2
abundance: few
j_gene: TRBJ2-3
CDR3nt: TGTGCCAGCAGTCCAAGCGGGAGGAGCACAGATACGCAGTATTTT
CDR3aa: CASSPSGRSTDTQYF

v_gene: TRBV5-1
d_gene: -
abundance: many
j_gene: TRBJ1-3
CDR3nt: TGCGCCAGCAGCTTGACCGCGACGGCGGGGGACACCATATATTTT
CDR3aa: CASSLTATAGDTIYF

v_gene: TRBV29-1
d_gene: TRBD2
abundance: -
j_gene: TRBJ2-7
CDR3nt: TGCAGCGTTGGGGGTAGCGGGAGCTCCTACGAGCAGTACTTC
CDR3aa: CSVGGSGSSYEQYF

v_gene: TRBV29-1
d_gene: TRBD1
abundance: few
j_gene: TRBJ2-7
CDR3nt: TGCAGCGTTCTCGGGACAGGGTACGAGCAGTACTTC
CDR3aa: CSVLGTGYEQYF

v_gene: TRBV14
d_gene: -
abundance: -
j_gene: TRBJ2-4
CDR3nt: TGTGCCAGCAGCCAAGGACTAGGTGCGAACATTCAGTACTTC
CDR3aa: CASSQGLGANIQYF

v_gene: TRBV13
d_gene: -
abundance: many
j_gene: TRBJ2-3
CDR3nt: TGTGCCAGCAGCGCCCGAGCAGGCCCCAACACAGATACGCAGTATTTT
CDR3aa: CASSARAGPNTDTQYF

v_gene: TRBV18
d_gene: -
abundance: once
j_gene: TRBJ1-1
CDR3nt: TGTGCCAGCTCACCAAGGGGGTTGAACACTGAAGCTTTCTTT
CDR3aa: CASSPRGLNTEAFF

v_gene: TRBV7-3
d_gene: -
abundance: once
j_gene: TRBJ2-2
CDR3nt: TGTGCCAGCAGATCGGGAGCGGGCACCGGGGAGCTGTTTTTT
CDR3aa: CASRSGAGTGELFF

v_gene: TRBV6-4
d_gene: -
abundance: few
j_gene: TRBJ2-3
CDR3nt: TGTGCCAGCAGCGCAACAGGGGGGGGAGATACGCAGTATTTT
CDR3aa: CASSATGGGDTQYF

v_gene: TRBV20-1
d_gene: -
abundance: -
j_gene: TRBJ1-4
CDR3nt: TGCAGTGCCCCGACGGGGCCTAATGAAAAACTGTTTTTT
CDR3aa: CSAPTGPNEKLFF

v_gene: TRBV12-3/TRBV12-4
d_gene: TRBD1
abundance: few
j_gene: TRBJ2-2
CDR3nt: TGTGCCAGCAGTAGAAGACAGGGAGCTAACACCGGGGAGCTGTTTTTT
CDR3aa: CASSRRQGANTGELFF

v_gene: TRBV7-2
d_gene: -
abundance: few
j_gene: TRBJ2-3
CDR3nt: TGTGCCAGCAGCTTAGCGGGGGGCCTGGATACGCAGTATTTT
CDR3aa: CASSLAGGLDTQYF

v_gene: TRBV5-1
d_gene: TRBD1
abundance: -
j_gene: TRBJ1-1
CDR3nt: TGCGCCAGCAGCTTGTCTACGGCTAACAGGGGTAGAGTGAACACTGAAGCTTTCTTT
CDR3aa: CASSLSTANRGRVNTEAFF

v_gene: TRBV7-9
d_gene: TRBD1
abundance: -
j_gene: TRBJ2-3
CDR3nt: TGTGCCAGCAGGGGGACAGGGGGTCCAGATACGCAGTATTTT
CDR3aa: CASRGTGGPDTQYF